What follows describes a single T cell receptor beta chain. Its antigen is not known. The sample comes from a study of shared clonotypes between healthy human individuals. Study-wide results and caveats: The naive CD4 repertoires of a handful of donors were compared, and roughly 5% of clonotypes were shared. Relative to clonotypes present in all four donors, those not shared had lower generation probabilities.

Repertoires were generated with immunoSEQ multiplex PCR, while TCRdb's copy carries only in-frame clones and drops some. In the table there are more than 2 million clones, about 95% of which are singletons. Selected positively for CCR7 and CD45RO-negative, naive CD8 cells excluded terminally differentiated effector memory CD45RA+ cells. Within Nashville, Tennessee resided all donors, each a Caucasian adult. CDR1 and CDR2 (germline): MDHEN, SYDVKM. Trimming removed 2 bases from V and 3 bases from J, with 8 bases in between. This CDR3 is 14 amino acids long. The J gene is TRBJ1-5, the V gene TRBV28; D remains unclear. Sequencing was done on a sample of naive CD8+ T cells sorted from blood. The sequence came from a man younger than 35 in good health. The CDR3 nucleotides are TGTGCCAGCAGTTTACGGGCCATCAATCAGCCCCAGCATTTT. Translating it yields CASSLRAINQPQHF.